This T cell receptor (beta chain) was sequenced during a study of T cell responses to AZD1222 COVID-19 vaccine. The repertoire was sequenced with immunoSEQ multiplex PCR; TCRdb's copy has only in-frame clones and lacks some. There are approximately 90,000 clones in the sample; about 88% occur only once, and approximately 5.1% lies in the top ten. As concerns this clone: What it binds is unknown.

General study points: White British ancestry dominated among donors, who included more females, and clonal diversity was possibly underestimated. Distributed over spike, vaccine-associated CD4 TCRs predominated at 160-218 and 743-854.

The V end was cut by 2 bases, the J end by 7 bases, with 10 bases between. Germline values: CDR1 SGDLS, CDR2 YYNGEE. This CDR3 comprises 14 residues. The TCR originated in an adult who received the AZD1222 COVID-19 vaccine. The material was peripheral blood, obtained 28 days after the second AZD1222 dose. J is TRBJ1-6 and V is TRBV9; D is ambiguous. CDR3 DNA sequence: TGTGCCAGCAGCGTCAGTCAAACGAATTCACCCCTCCACTTT. This codes for CASSVSQTNSPLHF. The whole variable domain, remainder taken from reference TRBV9 and TRBJ1-6, is DSGVTQTPKHLITATGQRVTLRCSPRSGDLSVYWYQQSLDQGLQFLIQYYNGEERAKGNILERFSAQQFPDLHSELNLSSLELGDSALYFCASSVSQTNSPLHFGNGTRLTVT.